A single sample gave rise to the 19 T cell receptor beta chains below, sequenced in a study of T cells after posttransplantation cyclophosphamide. Sequencing was performed with immunoSEQ multiplex PCR; in TCRdb, only in-frame clones are kept and a portion is missing. In total the sample includes about 30,000 clones, none of them seen once. The material sequenced was PBMCs. Receptor source: an older woman in good health, CMV-negative, and a related stem cell transplant donor.

This clone was counted at least ten times. The chain recombines TRBV25-1 with TRBJ1-4, with D maybe TRBD1 (5 bases). The CDR3 loop spans 19 amino acids. CDR1 is MGHDK, CDR2 SYGVNS, per germline. The V and J ends lost 2 bases and 7 bases respectively, with 26 bases between them. CDR3 coding DNA: TGTGCCAGCAGTGAAGGTGACAGCGCCTTACTCTTGCGGGGTGAAAAACTGTTTTTT. The encoded protein is CASSEGDSALLLRGEKLFF.

Many counts were recorded for this clone. The rearrangement links TRBV5-1 to TRBJ1-1; D unresolved. The CDR3 length is 13 residues. Germline CDR1 and CDR2: SGHRS and YFSETQ. V lost 2 bases and J lost 0, with 5 bases in between. The CDR3: CASSLQLNTEAFF. Written as DNA, the CDR3 is TGCGCCAGCAGCTTACAGTTGAACACTGAAGCTTTCTTT.

This clone was counted at least ten times. V gene TRBV7-9 combines with J gene TRBJ2-2, with a possible D match to TRBD2 (7 bases). This CDR3 is 14 amino acids long. The germline V gene has CDR1 SEHNR and CDR2 FQNEAQ (reference sequence). The V and J ends lost 10 bases and 4 bases respectively, with 16 bases between them. DNA for the CDR3: TGTGCCATCACGGGGGGCAGCGGCACCGGGGAGCTGTTTTTT. Protein product: CAITGGSGTGELFF.

This clone was seen repeatedly, ten times or more. Written as DNA, the CDR3 is TGTGCCAGCAGTACGGGGACAAGTGAAAAACTGTTTTTT. It codes for CASSTGTSEKLFF. V is TRBV28 and J is TRBJ1-4; D perhaps matches TRBD1 (6 bases). The CDR3 is made up of 13 amino acids. Germline V lookup: CDR1 MDHEN, CDR2 SYDVKM. Deletions cut 5 bases from V and 7 bases from J, with 11 bases between.

This clone was found many times. CDR3 amino acids: CASSLVGAGTEAFF. CDR3 DNA: TGTGCCAGCAGCTTAGTTGGCGCGGGGACTGAAGCTTTCTTT. The chain joins TRBV7-9 to TRBJ1-1, with D hard to call. The ends were cut back, 1 base at V and 5 bases at J, with 11 bases in the middle. The CDR3 is 14 amino acids. The germline V gene has CDR1 SEHNR and CDR2 FQNEAQ (reference sequence).

The sample holds many counts of this clone. The chain is built from TRBV27 and TRBJ2-2, with 8 bases matching TRBD1. J gave up 7 bases and V 1 base, and 8 bases lay outside the gene matches. The germline V gene encodes CDR1 MNHEY and CDR2 SMNVEV (reference sequence). The CDR3 is 16 amino acids. CDR3 coding DNA: TGTGCCAGCAGTTTATGGGCAGGGGGCCGGGGCGGGGAGCTGTTTTTT. Translation gives CASSLWAGGRGGELFF.

This clone was observed a few times. The CDR3 loop reads CASPGTQETQYF. In nucleotides, the CDR3 is TGTGCCAGCCCGGGTACCCAAGAGACCCAGTACTTC. This rearrangement joins TRBV27 to TRBJ2-5; no definite D call. Trimming took off 8 bases at V and 1 base at J, with 8 bases between the two ends. The CDR3 loop spans 12 amino acids. The germline V gene encodes CDR1 MNHEY and CDR2 SMNVEV (reference sequence).

This clone showed up many times. This sequence joins TRBV6-1 and TRBJ2-7; 10 bases are shared with TRBD2. Trimming cost V 1 base and J 3 bases; bases outside gene matches: 3. Germline values: CDR1 MNHNS, CDR2 SASEGT. This CDR3 region has 15 residues. CDR3: CASSEGIAGGYEQYF. The CDR3 bases are TGTGCCAGCAGTGAAGGGATAGCGGGGGGCTACGAGCAGTACTTC.

The sample holds many counts of this clone. The rearrangement links TRBV5-1 to TRBJ2-1, with TRBD2 matching over 10 bases. Germline CDR1 SGHRS, CDR2 YFSETQ. After removal of 0 bases from V and 7 bases from J, the junction contained 7 bases not matched to a gene. The length of the CDR3 is 16 residues. The CDR3 DNA sequence: TGCGCCAGCAGCTTGGGAGGAAGCGGGGGGGCGAATGAGCAGTTCTTC. Translating it yields CASSLGGSGGANEQFF.

This clone was detected many times. The V call is TRBV4-3, the J call TRBJ2-7; D is unclear. Trimming cost V 1 base and J 2 bases, with 6 bases left between them. There are 13 residues in the CDR3. CDR1 is LGHNA and CDR2 is YSLEER in the germline V gene. The CDR3 region has the DNA TGCGCCAGCAGCCAAGGCAGGCCCTACGAGCAGTACTTC. It translates to CASSQGRPYEQYF.

This clone was observed a handful of times. The J gene is TRBJ2-3, the V gene TRBV20-1; D is unresolved. This CDR3 contains 11 residues. Germline CDR1 and CDR2: DFQATT and SNEGSKA (reference sequence). The germline V and J ends were trimmed by 5 bases and 9 bases, with 12 bases remaining between them. CDR3 loop: CSARVSVTQYF. CDR3 coding DNA: TGCAGTGCTCGGGTGAGCGTAACGCAGTATTTT.

This sequence joins TRBV30 and TRBJ1-1; no reliable D call. Trimming pared 2 bases from V and 1 base from J, leaving 5 bases between. The CDR3 is 12 residues long. Germline CDR1 reads GTSNPN; CDR2 reads SVGIG (reference sequence). The CDR3 spells CAWSRQNTEAFF. As DNA, the CDR3 is TGTGCCTGGAGTAGGCAGAACACTGAAGCTTTCTTT.

This clone has ten or more counts. The chain carries TRBV25-1 and TRBJ2-1, with 7 nucleotides matching TRBD2. Germline V CDR1 and CDR2: MGHDK, SYGVNS. V dropped 1 base and J dropped 3; count of bases not matched to a gene: 3. This CDR3 is 15 amino acids long. DNA of the CDR3: TGTGCCAGCAGTGAATCCCAGCGGGGCTACAATGAGCAGTTCTTC. This encodes CASSESQRGYNEQFF. Complete variable domain (other parts from reference TRBV25-1 and TRBJ2-1): EADIYQTPRYLVIGTGKKITLECSQTMGHDKMYWYQQDPGMELHLIHYSYGVNSTEKGDLSSESTVSRIRTEHFPLTLESARPSHTSQYLCASSESQRGYNEQFFGPGTRLTVL.

In nucleotides, the CDR3 is TGTGCCAGCAGCTTCGGGGACTCCTACGAGCAGTACTTC. Translation: CASSFGDSYEQYF. The rearrangement joins TRBV7-2 to TRBJ2-7; perhaps TRBD2 as D (5 bases). This CDR3 comprises 13 residues. Trimming left V 3 bases short and J 0 bases short, with 6 bases between. Germline V CDR1 and CDR2: SGHTA, FQGNSA.

This clone was picked up many times. The chain recombines TRBV19 with TRBJ1-6, with 10 bases identical to TRBD1. Germline V gives CDR1 LNHDA, CDR2 SQIVND (reference sequence). The CDR3 loop spans 15 amino acids. The J segment lost 7 bases and the V segment lost 4 bases, leaving 4 bases of the junction unmatched. CDR3 residues: CASSTSGQGNSPLHF. CDR3 DNA sequence: TGTGCCAGTAGTACCTCGGGACAGGGGAATTCACCCCTCCACTTT.

This clone was recorded many times. The CDR3 reads CASSLSSSGGEEQFF. The DNA for the CDR3 is TGTGCCAGCAGTTTATCGTCTAGCGGGGGGGAGGAGCAGTTCTTC. This sequence joins TRBV28 and TRBJ2-1, with TRBD2 identical over 12 bases. J was trimmed by 10 bases and V by 1 base; bases with no gene match: 5. Germline V gene lookup returns CDR1 MDHEN and CDR2 SYDVKM. CDR3 length: 15 amino acids.

In this sample, this clone turned up many times. J is TRBJ2-3 and V is TRBV7-3, with TRBD2 matching 7 bases. Germline CDR1 and CDR2: SGHTA and FQGTGA. CDR3 length: 15 residues. V lost 2 bases to trimming and J lost 0 bases; unmatched junction nucleotides: 2. CDR3 sequence: CASSLSSGSTDTQYF. In DNA, the CDR3 is TGTGCCAGCAGCTTATCTAGCGGAAGCACAGATACGCAGTATTTT.

This clone has ten or more counts. V is TRBV18 and J is TRBJ1-6; weak D call: TRBD1 (6 bases). The CDR3 runs to 13 residues. V was trimmed by 2 bases and J by 7 bases, leaving 6 bases between them. Germline V CDR1 and CDR2: KGHSH, LQKENI. CDR3 coding DNA: TGTGCCAGCTCACCAGGGACAAATTCACCCCTCCACTTT. This translates into CASSPGTNSPLHF.

This clone was detected a few times. The CDR3 spells CASSSSPGGTPGGTGELFF. CDR3 DNA: TGTGCCAGCAGCTCCTCCCCCGGAGGGACTCCGGGTGGGACCGGGGAGCTGTTTTTT. The chain uses TRBV7-9 and TRBJ2-2, with D perhaps matching TRBD2 (6 bases). The germline gives CDR1 SEHNR, CDR2 FQNEAQ (reference sequence). The ends were cut back, 4 bases at V and 5 bases at J, with 26 bases in the middle. The CDR3 totals 19 residues.